This T cell receptor (beta chain) was captured in a study of shared clonotypes between healthy human individuals. Trimming stripped 1 base from V and 1 base from J, with 7 bases between. Germline V gene lookup returns CDR1 SGHTA and CDR2 FQGTGA. CDR3 size: 15 residues. Repertoires were generated with immunoSEQ multiplex PCR, while TCRdb's copy carries only in-frame clones and drops some. The data contain about 990,000 clones, 75% to 85% of them singletons. The sequence derives from a man aged 18 to 29 in good health. Some clones in this sample may be carry-over from other donors' samples. Sequenced: memory CD4+ T cells from PBMCs. Documented subset: CD45RA-negative fraction. The V call is TRBV7-3, the J call TRBJ2-2; D is possibly TRBD2 (5 bases). CDR3 residues: CASSLSRENTGELFF. In DNA, the CDR3 is TGTGCCAGCAGCTTAAGTCGGGAGAACACCGGGGAGCTGTTTTTT.